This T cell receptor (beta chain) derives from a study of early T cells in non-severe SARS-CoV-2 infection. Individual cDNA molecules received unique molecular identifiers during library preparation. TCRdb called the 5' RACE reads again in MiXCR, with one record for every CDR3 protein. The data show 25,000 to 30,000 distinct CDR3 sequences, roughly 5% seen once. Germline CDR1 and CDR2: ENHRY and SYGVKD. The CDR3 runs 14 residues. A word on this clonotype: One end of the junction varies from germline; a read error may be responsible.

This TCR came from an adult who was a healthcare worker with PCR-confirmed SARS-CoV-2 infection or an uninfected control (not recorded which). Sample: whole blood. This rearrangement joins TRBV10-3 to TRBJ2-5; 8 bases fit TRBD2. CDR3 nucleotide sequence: TGTGCCATCAGTGAGAGCGGGAGTTCAGAGACCCAGTACTTT. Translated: CAISESGSSETQYF.